This TCR beta chain is drawn from a study of OX40 agonist ivuxolimab in advanced cancers. Overall study: Males comprised around 78% of the group, whose mean age was 60 years (range roughly 23 to 90).

TCRdb's table, derived via immunoSEQ multiplex PCR, lists solely in-frame clones and lacks some. Of 40,000 to 50,000 clones listed, 86% are singletons. Notes on the study in general: Antigen specificity of clonally expanded peripheral T cells was not established. CD8+ T cells (on average) carried more expanded clones than CD4+ T cells.

CDR1 is MNHEY, CDR2 SVGAGI, per germline. This CDR3 is 11 amino acids long. As to this clone: Its cognate antigen is unknown. Sequence at one end of the junction differs from germline and may be a read error.

The chain uses TRBV6-5 and TRBJ2-7, with 7 bases matching TRBD2. The specimen comprised CD4+ or CD8+ T cells sorted from blood, sampled in a trial of the OX40 agonist ivuxolimab. This sequence was found in an adult with an advanced solid tumor such as melanoma, head and neck, liver or kidney cancer. This chain's CDR3 is CASSYPGRVLF. The CDR3 bases are TGTGCCAGCAGTTACCCAGGGAGGGTACTCTTC.